Presented here are 32 T cell receptor beta chains from one specimen sequenced in a study of blood T cells in healthy people across ages. A sample-barcoded 5' primer and a J-beta primer mix were used in a second PCR of about 7 to 11 cycles. TCRdb itself ran the 5' RACE reads through MiXCR, one entry per CDR3 protein. The data contain some 920,000 distinct CDR3 sequences, 51% of them singletons. Sequenced material: blood. These receptors were obtained from a woman in her sixties in good health.

As DNA, the CDR3 is TGTGCCAGCAGGGCAGGGGCGCGTAATCAGCCCCAGCATTTT. Protein product: CASRAGARNQPQHF. The chain couples TRBV6-2 or TRBV6-3 to TRBJ1-5; a possible D gene is TRBD1 (6 bases). Germline V gives CDR1 MNHEY, CDR2 SVGEGT. Trimming cost V 6 bases and J 4 bases, with 13 bases left between them. The CDR3 runs to 14 residues.

This clonotype was recorded once. The chain couples TRBV28 to TRBJ2-3, with D possibly TRBD1 on 6 matching bases. Trimming cost V 8 bases and J 0 bases, with 12 bases left between them. Germline V gives CDR1 MDHEN, CDR2 SYDVKM. CDR3 size: 14 residues. The CDR3 sequence: CASLPTGSTDTQYF. As DNA, the CDR3 is TGTGCCAGCTTACCCACAGGGAGCACAGATACGCAGTATTTT.

The V and J genes are TRBV6-1 and TRBJ1-5, with D hard to call. The CDR3 is 16 residues long. V was pared by 6 bases and J by 1 base, with 16 bases between. Germline CDR1 MNHNS, CDR2 SASEGT. CDR3 DNA: TGTGCCAGCAGGAAGGCAGGCCACGGGAGCAATCAGCCCCAGCATTTT. As protein: CASRKAGHGSNQPQHF.

The rearrangement joins TRBV7-6 to TRBJ2-7, with 9 bases lining up with TRBD2. The J call may not be correct, given that the DNA end is closer to TRBJ2-5. The length of the CDR3 is 15 residues. Looked up from germline, CDR1 is SGHVS and CDR2 is FNYEAQ. This CDR3 reads CASSWVLAGKETQYF. CDR3 sequence (DNA): TGTGCCAGCAGCTGGGTGCTAGCGGGGAAAGAGACCCAGTACTTC.

This chain uses TRBV10-2 with TRBJ2-3; weak D call: TRBD2 (6 bases). Germline CDR1 and CDR2: WSHSY and SAAADI. The ends were cut back, 6 bases at V and 4 bases at J, with 14 bases in the middle. The CDR3 is made up of 14 amino acids. The chain's CDR3 is CASRRRERADTQYF. The CDR3 bases are TGCGCCAGCAGGAGGCGGGAACGAGCAGATACGCAGTATTTT.

This chain joins TRBV20-1 and TRBJ2-2, with D possibly TRBD1 on 6 matching bases. Germline V gene data show CDR1 as DFQATT and CDR2 as SNEGSKA (reference sequence). The CDR3 extends over 13 amino acids. V shed 7 bases and J shed 3 bases, with 12 bases lying between them. CDR3 bases: TGCAGTGGGATACAGGGCTACACCGGGGAGCTGTTTTTT. It is translated as CSGIQGYTGELFF.

On this clonotype: At one end, the junction sequence differs from germline, possibly due to a read error. The genes are TRBV6-2 or TRBV6-3 and TRBJ2-7; D gene ambiguous. Germline values: CDR1 MNHEY, CDR2 SVGEGT. The CDR3 covers 12 residues. CDR3 bases: TGTGCCAGCAGGTACTTAACCTACGAGCAGTACTTC. Encoded protein: CASRYLTYEQYF.

CDR3: CASSFTSGTYNEQFF. As DNA, the CDR3 is TGTGCCAGCAGTTTCACTAGCGGGACCTACAATGAGCAGTTCTTC. V and J are TRBV28 and TRBJ2-1; 10 positions match TRBD2. Trimming removed 3 bases from V and 2 bases from J; junction bases left unmatched: 1. The germline CDR1 and CDR2 sequences are MDHEN and SYDVKM. The CDR3 loop spans 15 amino acids.

J is TRBJ1-6 and V is TRBV7-9, with a weak D call TRBD1 (6 bases). V was pared by 7 bases and J by 6 bases, with 13 bases between. The CDR3 covers 14 residues. Germline lookup yields CDR1 SEHNR and CDR2 FQNEAQ (reference sequence). CDR3 in DNA: TGTGCCAGCACCAACAGGGAACCTAATTCACCCCTCCACTTT. It yields the protein CASTNREPNSPLHF.

The chain couples TRBV7-2 to TRBJ2-1; D not certain. The V gene's germline CDR1 is SGHTA and CDR2 FQGNSA. Between the trimmed V and J ends, which lost 5 bases and 8 bases, there was a span of 13 bases. CDR3 length: 13 amino acids. The CDR3 sequence: CASSPLPADEQFF. The CDR3 DNA sequence: TGTGCCAGCAGCCCCCTCCCCGCGGATGAGCAGTTCTTC.

The gene calls are TRBV20-1 and TRBJ2-5; the D gene is possibly TRBD2 (7 bases). Germline V gene sequence: CDR1 DFQATT, CDR2 SNEGSKA (reference sequence). The CDR3 runs to 14 residues. Trimming took 1 base from V and 11 from J, leaving 20 bases between them. CDR3 coding DNA: TGCAGTGCTAGAGGACACGGAGGGGGGGGTGAGCAGTACTTC. Its protein is CSARGHGGGGEQYF.

V and J are TRBV5-1 and TRBJ2-1; 7 nucleotides match TRBD2. CDR1 is SGHRS, CDR2 YFSETQ, per germline. V dropped 0 bases and J dropped 5; count of bases not matched to a gene: 8. The CDR3 totals 16 residues. The CDR3, as DNA: TGCGCCAGCAGCTTGGTGCGGGAGTTTGAGGACAATGAGCAGTTCTTC. Its protein product is CASSLVREFEDNEQFF.

This clonotype was counted only a few times. This chain uses TRBV29-1 with TRBJ2-7, with D possibly called TRBD1 or TRBD2 (5 bases each). CDR3 length equals 14 residues. CDR1 SQVTM and CDR2 ANQGSEA come from the germline V gene. The ends were cut back, 6 bases at V and 3 bases at J, with 18 bases in the middle. This CDR3 is CSVPQGGFHYEQYF. CDR3 bases: TGCAGCGTACCTCAGGGCGGGTTTCACTACGAGCAGTACTTC.

A few counts support this clonotype. This chain uses TRBV6-2 or TRBV6-3 with TRBJ1-5; D is perhaps TRBD1 (6 bases). Per germline, CDR1 MNHEY and CDR2 SVGEGT. The CDR3 extends over 12 amino acids. V was cut by 8 bases and J by 7 bases, with 12 bases left in between. DNA for the CDR3: TGTGCCAGCCGCAGGGGTGGCCAGCCCCAGCATTTT. Translation: CASRRGGQPQHF.

The gene calls are TRBV30 and TRBJ2-7, with D tentatively TRBD1 or TRBD2 (5 bases each). The length of the CDR3 is 13 residues. Germline loops: CDR1 GTSNPN, CDR2 SVGIG (reference sequence). V gave up 7 bases and J gave up 5 bases, with 18 bases separating them. CDR3 DNA: TGTGCCTTCAATCGGGACGCATGGGACGAGCAGTACTTC. Encoded protein: CAFNRDAWDEQYF. Complete variable domain (other parts from reference TRBV30 and TRBJ2-7): SQTIHQWPATLVQPVGSPLSLECTVEGTSNPNLYWYRQAAGRGLQLLFYSVGIGQISSEVPQNLSASRPQDRQFILSSKKLLLSDSGFYLCAFNRDAWDEQYFGPGTRLTVT.

The chain uses TRBV5-5 and TRBJ2-7; D is undetermined. The germline V and J ends were trimmed by 3 bases and 0 bases, with 16 bases remaining between them. The CDR3 consists of 16 residues. The germline V gene encodes CDR1 SGHKS and CDR2 YYEKEE (reference sequence). The CDR3 is CASSYVPSDSSYEQYF. The CDR3 nucleotides are TGTGCCAGCAGCTATGTCCCGTCAGATTCCTCCTACGAGCAGTACTTC.

This clonotype was seen just once. The gene calls are TRBV28 and TRBJ2-1, with TRBD2 matching 10 bases. The CDR3 is 16 amino acids. Germline assignment: CDR1 MDHEN and CDR2 SYDVKM. Losses at the gene ends were 6 bases for V and 10 bases for J; bases not matched to a gene: 15. CDR3 residues: CASSPLRLAGAGEQFF. In nucleotides, the CDR3 is TGTGCCAGCAGCCCTTTGCGGCTAGCGGGAGCCGGGGAGCAGTTCTTC. Variable domain in full (rest from reference TRBV28 and TRBJ2-1): DVKVTQSSRYLVKRTGEKVFLECVQDMDHENMFWYRQDPGLGLRLIYFSYDVKMKEKGDIPEGYSVSREKKERFSLILESASTNQTSMYLCASSPLRLAGAGEQFFGPGTRLTVL.

The chain links TRBV20-1 to TRBJ1-2; 7 positions match TRBD1. Germline CDR1 DFQATT, CDR2 SNEGSKA (reference sequence). The ends lost 6 bases at V and 7 bases at J; junction bases unmatched: 14. The CDR3 length is 14 residues. The CDR3 nucleotides are TGCAGTGCCCTACTAGACAGGGCCCTGGGTGGCTACACCTTC. This encodes CSALLDRALGGYTF.

This clonotype was observed a handful of times. The CDR3 spells CASSQEGQWYEQYF. CDR3 coding DNA: TGTGCCAGCAGCCAAGAGGGACAGTGGTACGAGCAGTACTTC. The genes are TRBV3-1 and TRBJ2-7; 7 positions agree with TRBD1. Germline-derived CDR1 and CDR2 are LGHDT and YNNKEL (reference sequence). The V gene end was trimmed by 0 bases and the J gene end by 4 bases; junction bases not matched to a gene: 3. The CDR3 is made up of 14 amino acids.

The chain employs TRBV28 and TRBJ2-1; 8 bases agree with TRBD2. CDR1 is MDHEN, CDR2 SYDVKM, per germline. The CDR3 sequence is 15 residues long. V lost 4 bases, J lost 7 bases, and 9 bases stayed unmatched. The CDR3 protein is CASSSPRLARNEQFF. The CDR3 DNA follows: TGTGCCAGCAGTTCCCCAAGACTAGCGCGAAATGAGCAGTTCTTC.

The V call is TRBV7-2, the J call TRBJ2-7; TRBD1 matches at 10 bases. Germline-derived CDR1 and CDR2 are SGHTA and FQGNSA. Trimming took 5 bases from V and 1 from J; bases not matched to a gene: 5. The CDR3 is 15 residues long. The CDR3 reads CASSGGTGESYEQYF. The CDR3, as DNA: TGTGCCAGCAGCGGAGGGACAGGGGAATCCTACGAGCAGTACTTC.

V is TRBV29-1 and J is TRBJ1-2; no clear D. From germline, CDR1 is SQVTM and CDR2 ANQGSEA. The CDR3 runs to 10 residues. Trimming shortened V by 5 bases and J by 4 bases, and 5 bases separated the two germline ends. The CDR3 nucleotides are TGCAGCGTTCCAGGCTATGGCTACACCTTC. This gives the protein CSVPGYGYTF.

This clonotype occurred a few times. The chain joins TRBV4-3 to TRBJ2-4, with 10 positions matching TRBD2. The DNA end is a closer match to TRBJ2-7, so the J assignment may be wrong. Germline assignment: CDR1 LGHNA and CDR2 YSLEER. The CDR3 loop spans 14 amino acids. The CDR3 here is CASSQRLAGGEQYF. CDR3 bases: TGCGCCAGCAGCCAACGCTTAGCGGGAGGCGAGCAGTACTTC.

The chain couples TRBV27 to TRBJ2-3; 7 nucleotides match TRBD2. J lost 2 bases, V lost 5 bases, and 7 bases had no gene match. CDR1 is MNHEY and CDR2 is SMNVEV in the germline V gene (reference sequence). This CDR3 spans 15 amino acids. The CDR3 spells CASSPRLAFTDTQYF. CDR3 DNA: TGTGCCAGCAGTCCCCGACTAGCTTTCACAGATACGCAGTATTTT.

This clonotype appeared a few times. The chain joins TRBV5-1 to TRBJ2-5; TRBD1 agrees at 8 bases. There are 15 residues in the CDR3. The V segment lost 4 bases and the J segment 5 bases; nucleotides outside the gene matches: 10. Per germline, CDR1 SGHRS and CDR2 YFSETQ. As DNA, the CDR3 is TGCGCCAGCAGCAGCGGACAGGGTTTGGAGGAGACCCAGTACTTC. It encodes CASSSGQGLEETQYF.

This chain links TRBV4-1 with TRBJ2-1, with 7 bases that match TRBD1. The J segment lost 7 bases and the V segment lost 1 base, leaving 7 bases of the junction unmatched. Per germline, CDR1 MGHRA and CDR2 YSYEKL. The CDR3 extends over 15 amino acids. CDR3 residues: CASSQGVGGKNEQFF. CDR3 sequence (DNA): TGCGCCAGCAGCCAAGGGGTAGGGGGCAAGAATGAGCAGTTCTTC.

This chain joins TRBV10-3 and TRBJ2-7, with D uncertain. The germline V gene encodes CDR1 ENHRY and CDR2 SYGVKD. V was shortened by 4 bases and J by 2 bases, with 9 bases between the two germline ends. The CDR3 sequence is 13 residues long. The CDR3 DNA reads TGTGCCATCAGTGTGGGCACTACCTACGAGCAGTACTTC. Encoded protein: CAISVGTTYEQYF.

This clonotype came up a few times. The V and J genes are TRBV3-1 and TRBJ1-2, with unresolved D. The CDR3 has 12 amino acids. Germline CDR1 LGHDT, CDR2 YNNKEL (reference sequence). Deletions cut 4 bases from V and 6 bases from J, with 9 bases between. CDR3: CASSRSIDGYTF. Here the CDR3 DNA reads TGTGCCAGCAGCCGATCTATAGATGGCTACACCTTC.

The J gene is TRBJ1-5, the V gene TRBV20-1; 8 nucleotides match TRBD1. The CDR3 is made up of 13 amino acids. The V gene end was trimmed by 4 bases and the J gene end by 6 bases; junction bases not matched to a gene: 5. CDR1 DFQATT and CDR2 SNEGSKA come from the germline V gene (reference sequence). The CDR3: CSATTGDGQPQHF. The CDR3 DNA is TGCAGTGCTACGACAGGGGACGGTCAGCCCCAGCATTTT.

This chain joins TRBV11-1 and TRBJ2-4, with TRBD1 identical over 11 bases. The J call may be incorrect, as the DNA end agrees better with TRBJ2-7. Germline assignment: CDR1 SGHAT and CDR2 FQDESV (reference sequence). CDR3 length: 15 residues. Written as DNA, the CDR3 is TGTGCCAGCAGCTCAAGGACAGGGGGCCCCTACGAGCAGTACTTC. Residues: CASSSRTGGPYEQYF.

This clonotype was seen a few times. V usage is TRBV20-1 and J usage is TRBJ2-3, with 9 bases matching TRBD1. The CDR3 sequence is 15 residues long. Germline CDR1 and CDR2: DFQATT and SNEGSKA (reference sequence). Trimming took 6 bases from V and 0 from J; bases not matched to a gene: 7. The CDR3 sequence is CSANHRGRSTDTQYF. Written as DNA, the CDR3 is TGCAGTGCGAACCACAGGGGGCGAAGCACAGATACGCAGTATTTT.

The genes are TRBV7-2 and TRBJ2-6; 8 nucleotides align to TRBD1. The CDR3 contains 19 residues. J lost 1 base, V lost 4 bases, and 12 bases had no gene match. Germline CDR1 reads SGHTA; CDR2 reads FQGNSA. The CDR3 sequence: CASSSSGTGLASGANVLTF. Written as DNA, the CDR3 is TGTGCCAGCAGCTCTTCCGGGACAGGACTTGCTTCTGGGGCCAACGTCCTGACTTTC.